This T cell receptor beta chain appears in the sequencing data of a study of a mutant IDH1 vaccine in newly diagnosed glioma. Study-wide background: The treated group averaged 40.4 years old and was about 60% male, roughly 38% female. Therapy received beforehand was radiotherapy, temozolomide, or both, with most patients given both.

This CDR3 is built from 15 residues. Germline trimming cut 3 bases from V and 2 bases from J; bases unmatched to any gene: 6. CDR1 and CDR2 from the germline V gene are SGDLS and YYNGEE. Some clones are missing from TCRdb's copy, which holds only in-frame ones; the method was immunoSEQ multiplex PCR. The table has 55,000 to 70,000 clones, around 86% seen once. Study results and limitations: Patients mounted vaccine-induced immune responses in 90% to 95% of cases.

The time point denotes: baseline, week 1 (first vaccination visit). The treatment: pre-vaccination baseline after standard-of-care therapy. This clone was counted once. Its antigen remains unidentified. The sequence derives from a man between 25 and 39 years old with glioma. Sequences were derived from PBMCs, sampled from a glioma patient treated with radiotherapy, temozolomide or both. The chain has TRBV9 and TRBJ1-1, with TRBD1 matching over 8 bases. The CDR3 reads CASSDRTGLNTEAFF. The CDR3 coding sequence is TGTGCCAGCAGCGACAGGACAGGGCTCAACACTGAAGCTTTCTTT.